Described below is a single TCR beta chain sequence and its context. The assay was immunoSEQ multiplex PCR, and TCRdb's table has in-frame clones only and misses some. The table records some 240,000 clones, approximately 83% of them present only once. Germline CDR1 reads MDHEN; CDR2 reads SYDVKM. The CDR3 covers 12 residues. Unmatched junction bases numbered 2, after V lost 7 bases and J lost 4 bases. This sample was included in a study of cytomegalovirus exposure and HLA in healthy donors. The source is a woman aged 25 to 39 in good health and CMV-seropositive. Sequencing was done on a sample of PBMCs. The chain joins TRBV28 to TRBJ2-7; 9 bases map to TRBD1. DNA for the CDR3: TGTGCCAGCACGACAGGGGGGTACGAGCAGTACTTC. Translation gives CASTTGGYEQYF.